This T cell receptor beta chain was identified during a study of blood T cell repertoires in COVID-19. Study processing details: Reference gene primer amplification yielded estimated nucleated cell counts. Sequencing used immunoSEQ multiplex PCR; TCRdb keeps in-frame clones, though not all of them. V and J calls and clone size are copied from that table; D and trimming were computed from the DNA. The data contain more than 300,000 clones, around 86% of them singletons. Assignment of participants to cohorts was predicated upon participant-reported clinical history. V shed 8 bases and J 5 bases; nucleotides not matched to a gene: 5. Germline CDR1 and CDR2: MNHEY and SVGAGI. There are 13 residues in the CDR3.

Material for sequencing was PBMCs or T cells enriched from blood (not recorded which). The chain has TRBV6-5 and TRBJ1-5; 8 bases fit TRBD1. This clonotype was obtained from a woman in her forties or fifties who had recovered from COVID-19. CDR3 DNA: TGTGCCAGCTCGGGACAGGAATATCAGCCCCAGCATTTT. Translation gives CASSGQEYQPQHF.